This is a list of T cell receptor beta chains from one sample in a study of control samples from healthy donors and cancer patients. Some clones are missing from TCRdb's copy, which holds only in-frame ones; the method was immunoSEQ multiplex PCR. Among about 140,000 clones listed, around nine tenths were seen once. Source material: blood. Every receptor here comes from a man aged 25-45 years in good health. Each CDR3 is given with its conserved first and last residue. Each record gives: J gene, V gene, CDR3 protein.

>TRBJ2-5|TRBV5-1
CASSLGQQETQYF
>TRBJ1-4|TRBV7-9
CASSPGQGSVYGEKLFF
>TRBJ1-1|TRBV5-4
CASSLDGREAFF
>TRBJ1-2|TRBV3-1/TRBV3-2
CASSQGTGGGYTF
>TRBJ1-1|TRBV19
CACCPGSSTEAFF
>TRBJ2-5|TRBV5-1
CASSLDRGSQETQYF
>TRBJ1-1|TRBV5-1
CASSLLQGNTEAFF
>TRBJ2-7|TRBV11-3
CASSQDSTAPYEQYF
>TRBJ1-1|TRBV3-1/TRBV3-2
CASSRTGGSGAGVFF
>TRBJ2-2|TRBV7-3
CASSAGAGGYGELFF
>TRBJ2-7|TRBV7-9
CASSLQGNAGNGEQYF
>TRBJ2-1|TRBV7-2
CASSLVGLAGVNEQFF
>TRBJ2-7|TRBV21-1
CASSNQVRQRYEQYF
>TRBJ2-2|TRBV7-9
CASSFGTRNTGELFF
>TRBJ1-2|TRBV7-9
CASSFGLGTDYGYTF
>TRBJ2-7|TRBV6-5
CASSYVSSTALEQYF
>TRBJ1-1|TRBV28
CASRGFRVNTEAFF
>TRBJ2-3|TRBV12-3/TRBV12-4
CASRLSDTQYF
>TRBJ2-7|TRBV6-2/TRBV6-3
CASSHSYEQYF
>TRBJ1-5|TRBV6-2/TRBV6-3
CASSRQGSNQPQHF
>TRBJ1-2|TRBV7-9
CASSLPDRVGYTF
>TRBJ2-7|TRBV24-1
CATSDGYEQYF
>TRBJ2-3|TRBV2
CASSSDRGIQYF
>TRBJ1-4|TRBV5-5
CASSPTSFTGREKLFF
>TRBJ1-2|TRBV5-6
CASSFEGGPLGTFYGYTF
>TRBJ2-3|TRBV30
CAWSTTRLGTDTQYF
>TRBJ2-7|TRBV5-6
CASSLASFREQYF
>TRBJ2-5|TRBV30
CAWSVGAGLQETQYF
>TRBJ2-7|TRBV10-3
CAIRPDRGQYEQYF
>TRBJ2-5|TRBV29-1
CSAWDRAYQETQYF
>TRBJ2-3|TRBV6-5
CASSPSGRATDTQYF
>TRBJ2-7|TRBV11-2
CASSLRAGAYEQYF
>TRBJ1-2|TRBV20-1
CSASGGRGGYTF
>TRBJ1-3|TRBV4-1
CASSQASSTGNTIYF